This entry describes one T cell receptor beta chain. Amplification used 60 Vbeta primers and 13 Jbeta primers. Some clones are missing from TCRdb's copy, which holds only in-frame ones; the method was immunoSEQ multiplex PCR. The sample records hundreds of thousands of clones, almost 80% being singletons. The data stem from a study of cytomegalovirus exposure and HLA in healthy donors. Sequencing was done on a sample of PBMCs. This sequence originates from a male donor in good health and CMV-seronegative.

CDR3 coding DNA: TGTGCCAGCAGCCTCACCGGGACTTTCGGTGAAAAACTGTTTTTT. It is translated as CASSLTGTFGEKLFF. The chain is built from TRBV5-4 and TRBJ1-4; perhaps TRBD1 as D (5 bases). V dropped 4 bases and J dropped 7 bases, with 17 bases sitting between them. Germline V gene lookup returns CDR1 SGHNT and CDR2 YYREEE (reference sequence). CDR3 length: 15 amino acids.